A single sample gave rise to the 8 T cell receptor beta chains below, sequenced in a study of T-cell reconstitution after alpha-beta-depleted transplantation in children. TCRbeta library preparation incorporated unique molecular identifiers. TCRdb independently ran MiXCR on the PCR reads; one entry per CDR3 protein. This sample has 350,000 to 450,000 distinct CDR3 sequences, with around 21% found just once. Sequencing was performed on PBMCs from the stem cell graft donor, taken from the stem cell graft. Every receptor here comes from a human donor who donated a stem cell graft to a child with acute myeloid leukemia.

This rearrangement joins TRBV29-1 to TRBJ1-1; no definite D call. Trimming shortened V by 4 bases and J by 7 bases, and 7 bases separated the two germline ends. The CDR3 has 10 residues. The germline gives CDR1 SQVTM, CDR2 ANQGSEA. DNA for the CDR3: TGCAGCGTTGCGGGAAGTGAAGCTTTCTTT. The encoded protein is CSVAGSEAFF.

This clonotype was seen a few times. The CDR3 DNA sequence: TGTGCCAGCAGCCCCTTGGGAGGACCGAACGAGCAGTACTTC. Encoded protein: CASSPLGGPNEQYF. This chain links TRBV7-9 with TRBJ2-7, with D tentatively TRBD2 (6 bases). Germline CDR1 reads SEHNR; CDR2 reads FQNEAQ (reference sequence). The CDR3 spans 14 residues. V lost 5 bases and J lost 5, with 16 bases in between. Combining the CDR3 with reference TRBV7-9 and TRBJ2-7 gives the whole variable domain DTGVSQNPRHKITKRGQNVTFRCDPISEHNRLYWYRQTLGQGPEFLTYFQNEAQLEKSRLLSDRFSAERPKGSFSTLEIQRTEQGDSAMYLCASSPLGGPNEQYFGPGTRLTVT.

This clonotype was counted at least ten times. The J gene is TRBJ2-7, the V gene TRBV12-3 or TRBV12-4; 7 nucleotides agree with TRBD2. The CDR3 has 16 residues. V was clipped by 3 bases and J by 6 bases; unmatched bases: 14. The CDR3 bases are TGTGCCAGCAGTTTTGGTCCGGGCGGGAGACGGAGCGAGCAGTACTTC. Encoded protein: CASSFGPGGRRSEQYF.

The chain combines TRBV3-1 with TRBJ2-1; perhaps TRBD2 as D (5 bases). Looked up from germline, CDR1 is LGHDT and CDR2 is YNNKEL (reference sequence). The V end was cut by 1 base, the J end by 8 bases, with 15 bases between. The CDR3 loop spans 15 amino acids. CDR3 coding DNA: TGTGCCAGCAGCCAAGGTCTAGCCCGAAGGGATGAGCAGTTCTTC. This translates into CASSQGLARRDEQFF.

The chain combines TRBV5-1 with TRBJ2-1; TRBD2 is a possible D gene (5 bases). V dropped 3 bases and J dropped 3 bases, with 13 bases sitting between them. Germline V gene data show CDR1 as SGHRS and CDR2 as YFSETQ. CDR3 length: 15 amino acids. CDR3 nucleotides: TGCGCCAGCAGCTCCCTCGAGGGTTTCTACAATGAGCAGTTCTTC. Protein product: CASSSLEGFYNEQFF.

CDR3 sequence (DNA): TGCGCCAGCAGCTTTACAGGGGGCGGCGAGCAGTACTTC. Its translation is CASSFTGGGEQYF. This chain uses TRBV5-1 with TRBJ2-7; TRBD1 matches 9 bases. With V trimmed by 2 bases and J by 6 bases, 3 bases remained unmatched. CDR3 size: 13 residues. Germline V CDR1 and CDR2: SGHRS, YFSETQ.

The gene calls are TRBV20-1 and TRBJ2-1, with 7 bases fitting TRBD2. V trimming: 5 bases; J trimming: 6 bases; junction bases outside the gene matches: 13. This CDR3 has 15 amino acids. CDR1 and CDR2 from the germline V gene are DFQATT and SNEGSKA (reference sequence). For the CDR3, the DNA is TGCAGTGCTCCCCTACCGGGACTACACCTCAATGAGCAGTTCTTC. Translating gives CSAPLPGLHLNEQFF.

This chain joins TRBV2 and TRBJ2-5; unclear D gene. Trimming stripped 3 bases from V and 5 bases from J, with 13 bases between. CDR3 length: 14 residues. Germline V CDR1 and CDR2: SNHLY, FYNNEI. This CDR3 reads CASSESQALETQYF. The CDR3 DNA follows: TGTGCCAGCAGTGAGTCTCAGGCCCTGGAGACCCAGTACTTC.